Presented here are 29 T cell receptor beta chains from one specimen sequenced in a study of monozygotic twins with inflammatory bowel disease. Each CDR3 protein gets one entry in TCRdb, which reprocessed the 5' RACE reads and gives no DNA. This listing includes roughly 150,000 distinct CDR3 sequences. Sequencing was done on a sample of blood. Source of these receptors: a human donor with ulcerative colitis or Crohn's disease, or a healthy co-twin of an affected twin (not recorded which).

CDR3: CASSWNPGNEKLFF. This chain links TRBV7-2 with TRBJ1-4; the TCRdb D gene call, TRBD1, has no DNA to confirm it. The germline CDR1 and CDR2 sequences are SGHTA and FQGNSA. This CDR3 region has 14 residues.

This chain joins TRBV7-3 and TRBJ1-3; TCRdb gives TRBD1 as the D gene, but with no DNA this cannot be confirmed. The CDR3 consists of 16 residues. CDR1 is SGHTA and CDR2 is FQGTGA in the germline V gene. CDR3 loop: CASSPTGISSGNTIYF.

This chain joins TRBV5-1 and TRBJ2-1; TCRdb's assignment of TRBD2 cannot be checked, as there is no DNA. Per the germline V gene, CDR1 is SGHRS and CDR2 is YFSETQ. CDR3 length equals 14 residues. The chain's CDR3 is CASRIAGGQDEQFF.

The chain links TRBV9 to TRBJ1-6; TCRdb's assignment of TRBD1 cannot be checked, as there is no DNA. Germline-derived CDR1 and CDR2 are SGDLS and YYNGEE. The length of the CDR3 is 14 residues. CDR3 protein: CASSVAGEGSPLHF.

The chain joins TRBV5-1 to TRBJ1-1; TCRdb reports TRBD1, a call that lacks DNA to check it against. This CDR3 spans 19 amino acids. Germline CDR1 SGHRS, CDR2 YFSETQ. The CDR3 reads CASSLAPWQYRSSNTEAFF.

The V gene is TRBV5-1, the J gene TRBJ1-3; TCRdb designates TRBD1, a call that cannot be tested without DNA. This CDR3 region has 15 residues. The germline V gene has CDR1 SGHRS and CDR2 YFSETQ. Here the CDR3 reads CASRKDRGGGNTIYF.

The genes are TRBV6-2 or TRBV6-3 and TRBJ2-5; without DNA, the TCRdb call of TRBD2 cannot be checked. In germline, CDR1 is MNHEY, CDR2 SVGEGT. This CDR3 has 14 amino acids. The CDR3 sequence: CASNRLAGVETQYF.

V usage is TRBV18 and J usage is TRBJ1-3. From germline, CDR1 is KGHSH and CDR2 LQKENI. The CDR3 covers 14 residues. CDR3 sequence reads: CASSPQISGNTIYF.

Here the CDR3 reads CASSSRQPANEKLFF. This chain connects TRBV12-3 or TRBV12-4 to TRBJ1-4; TCRdb proposes TRBD1, but this gene call is untestable without DNA. The CDR3 covers 15 residues.

The genes are TRBV4-2 and TRBJ2-5. In germline, CDR1 is LGHNA, CDR2 YNFKEQ. This CDR3 is built from 14 residues. Here the CDR3 reads CASSQVGDQETQYF.

CDR3 loop: CSVESLGNYGYTF. The chain combines TRBV29-1 with TRBJ1-2. Germline V gene sequence: CDR1 SQVTM, CDR2 ANQGSEA. There are 13 residues in the CDR3.

The V call is TRBV27, the J call TRBJ1-1; without DNA, the TCRdb call of TRBD1 cannot be checked. This CDR3 has 15 amino acids. Germline V gene sequence: CDR1 MNHEY, CDR2 SMNVEV (reference sequence). The CDR3 is CASRSLQGAYTEAFF.

The rearrangement links TRBV29-1 to TRBJ2-1; lacking DNA, the TRBD2 call made by TCRdb goes unchecked. The CDR3 contains 17 residues. Germline V lookup: CDR1 SQVTM, CDR2 ANQGSEA. The CDR3 loop is CSVRGVDSGKNYNEQFF.

This chain links TRBV20-1 with TRBJ2-7; TCRdb designates TRBD2, a call that cannot be tested without DNA. Germline CDR1 and CDR2: DFQATT and SNEGSKA (reference sequence). There are 16 residues in the CDR3. The chain's CDR3 is CSAISGRARIDYEQYF.

The rearrangement joins TRBV10-3 to TRBJ2-7; lacking DNA, the TRBD1 call made by TCRdb goes unchecked. This CDR3 has 14 residues. Germline CDR1 ENHRY, CDR2 SYGVKD. The CDR3 loop reads CAISASKGRDEQYF.

This chain connects TRBV7-2 to TRBJ1-1; with no DNA, the TCRdb D assignment of TRBD1 cannot be verified. The germline gives CDR1 SGHTA, CDR2 FQGNSA. CDR3 size: 16 residues. The CDR3 loop is CASSLQGVYMNTEAFF.

V usage is TRBV11-1 and J usage is TRBJ2-1. Germline values: CDR1 SGHAT, CDR2 FQDESV (reference sequence). This CDR3 region has 17 residues. This chain's CDR3 is CASSLGYGRSSYNEQFF.

The J gene is TRBJ2-2, the V gene TRBV20-1; TCRdb picks TRBD2, but there is no DNA to check that call. The CDR3 length is 14 residues. Germline CDR1 DFQATT, CDR2 SNEGSKA (reference sequence). CDR3 region: CSAAGPTSAGELFF.

V and J are TRBV24-1 and TRBJ2-2. The CDR3 extends over 14 amino acids. The germline V gene has CDR1 KGHDR and CDR2 SFDVKD. CDR3 protein: CATRPHSEAGELFF.

V is TRBV29-1 and J is TRBJ1-2. The length of the CDR3 is 15 residues. Germline V lookup: CDR1 SQVTM, CDR2 ANQGSEA. CDR3 sequence: CSVEDSDYWLGGYTF.

This rearrangement joins TRBV12-3 or TRBV12-4 to TRBJ2-1; TCRdb reports TRBD2, a call that lacks DNA to check it against. The CDR3 extends over 14 amino acids. The CDR3 sequence is CASSLPTSANEQFF.

The gene calls are TRBV2 and TRBJ2-1; the TRBD1 assignment by TCRdb is unverifiable without DNA. Germline CDR1 SNHLY, CDR2 FYNNEI. CDR3 length: 15 amino acids. The CDR3 region is CASSEGAQGANEQFF.

This chain connects TRBV19 to TRBJ1-5; TCRdb's D call, TRBD1, is unchecked because there is no DNA. Germline CDR1 and CDR2: LNHDA and SQIVND (reference sequence). This CDR3 spans 14 amino acids. The CDR3 region is CATSTGGWGQPQHF. The variable domain in full, completed from reference TRBV19 and TRBJ1-5, reads DGGITQSPKYLFRKEGQNVTLSCEQNLNHDAMYWYRQDPGQGLRLIYYSQIVNDFQKGDIAEGYSVSREKKESFPLTVTSAQKNPTAFYLCATSTGGWGQPQHFGDGTRLSIL.

J is TRBJ2-3 and V is TRBV27; no DNA is available, so the TRBD1 call from TCRdb remains unchecked. Per germline, CDR1 MNHEY and CDR2 SMNVEV (reference sequence). The CDR3 covers 14 residues. The CDR3 loop reads CASTPRGGTDTQYF.

J is TRBJ1-5 and V is TRBV7-9. This CDR3 has 12 residues. Germline-derived CDR1 and CDR2 are SEHNR and FQNEAQ (reference sequence). CDR3 amino acids: CASSFLNQPQHF.

This rearrangement joins TRBV20-1 to TRBJ2-1; the D gene TCRdb calls, TRBD2, cannot be checked with no DNA. The CDR3 extends over 14 amino acids. CDR1 is DFQATT, CDR2 SNEGSKA, per germline (reference sequence). CDR3: CSARGTWRGNEQFF.

The chain combines TRBV20-1 with TRBJ2-3; checking the TCRdb D call of TRBD2 is not possible without DNA. From germline, CDR1 is DFQATT and CDR2 SNEGSKA (reference sequence). The CDR3 runs to 15 residues. This CDR3 is CSANMREGLTDTQYF.

The V and J genes are TRBV3-1 and TRBJ1-2. Per germline, CDR1 LGHDT and CDR2 YNNKEL (reference sequence). The CDR3 spans 14 residues. This CDR3 is CASSQNGPGYGYTF. Full variable domain (outside the CDR3, taken from reference TRBV3-1 and TRBJ1-2): DTAVSQTPKYLVTQMGNDKSIKCEQNLGHDTMYWYKQDSKKFLKIMFSYNNKELIINETVPNRFSPKSPDKAHLNLHINSLELGDSAVYFCASSQNGPGYGYTFGSGTRLTVV.

The gene calls are TRBV20-1 and TRBJ2-1; TCRdb's D call, TRBD1, is unchecked because there is no DNA. The CDR3 runs to 15 residues. Per the germline V gene, CDR1 is DFQATT and CDR2 is SNEGSKA (reference sequence). This chain's CDR3 is CSARDPRPTYNEQFF.